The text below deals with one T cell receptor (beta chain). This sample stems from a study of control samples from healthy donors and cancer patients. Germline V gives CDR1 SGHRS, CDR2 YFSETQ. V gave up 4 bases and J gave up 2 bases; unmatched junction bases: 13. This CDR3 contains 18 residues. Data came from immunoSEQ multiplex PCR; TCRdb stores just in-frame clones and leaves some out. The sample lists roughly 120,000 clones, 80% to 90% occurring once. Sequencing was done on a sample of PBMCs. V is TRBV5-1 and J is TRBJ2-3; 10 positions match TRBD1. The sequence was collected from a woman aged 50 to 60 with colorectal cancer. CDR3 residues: CASSDPRPGQGITDTQYF. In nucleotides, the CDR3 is TGCGCCAGCAGCGACCCCCGGCCGGGACAGGGGATCACAGATACGCAGTATTTT.